This TCR beta chain was observed in a study of blood T cells in healthy people across ages. Study-level points and caveats: Diversity estimates drawn from one million T cells were deemed underestimates.

Using a J-beta primer mix together with a sample-barcoded 5' primer, a second PCR was run for about 7 to 12 cycles. TCRdb reprocessed the 5' RACE reads via MiXCR and lists one record per CDR3 protein. The sample includes nearly 800,000 distinct CDR3 sequences, roughly three fifths seen only once; the top ten take roughly 25%. This clonotype came up once. Its target is unknown. The sample providers were healthy Caucasian people from Russia, aged roughly 6 to 100. The sample consisted of blood. The TCR sequence derives from a man aged 35 to 55 in good health.

Here the CDR3 DNA reads TGTGCCAGCAGCCAAGATACCTCTCAAGAGACCCAGTACTTC. This encodes CASSQDTSQETQYF. The rearrangement joins TRBV4-2 to TRBJ2-5; D gene uncertain. V was cut by 0 bases and J by 2 bases, with 7 bases left in between. Germline V CDR1 and CDR2: LGHNA, YNFKEQ. The CDR3 covers 14 residues.